One sample yielded the 21 T cell receptor beta chains listed below, sequenced in a study of blood T cells in healthy people across ages. Primers used in a second PCR of about 6 to 11 cycles were a sample-barcoded 5' primer and a J-beta primer mix. TCRdb called the 5' RACE reads again in MiXCR, with one record for every CDR3 protein. The sample shows some 1 million distinct CDR3 sequences, 40% to 50% of them seen only once. Sequences were obtained from blood. The receptors stem from a woman aged 60-75 years in good health.

This clonotype was picked up a small number of times. This chain joins TRBV15 and TRBJ2-5; a possible D gene is TRBD2 (5 bases). Germline V CDR1 and CDR2: LNHNV, YYDKDF (reference sequence). The CDR3 has 16 residues. V gave up 0 bases and J gave up 5 bases, with 16 bases separating them. CDR3 residues: CATSRDRGPVGETQYF. The CDR3 DNA reads as TGTGCCACCAGCAGAGATCGAGGGCCCGTAGGCGAGACCCAGTACTTC. Filled out from reference TRBV15 and TRBJ2-5, the complete variable domain reads DAMVIQNPRYQVTQFGKPVTLSCSQTLNHNVMYWYQQKSSQAPKLLFHYYDKDFNNEADTPDNFQSRRPNTSFCFLDIRSPGLGDTAMYLCATSRDRGPVGETQYFGPGTRLLVL.

On this clonotype: Since a much larger clone is just one base distant, this may be a read error. V and J are TRBV3-1 and TRBJ2-7, with 7 bases identical to TRBD1. Unmatched junction bases numbered 10, after V lost 4 bases and J lost 7 bases. The V gene's germline CDR1 is LGHDT and CDR2 YNNKEL (reference sequence). The CDR3 has 14 amino acids. The CDR3 DNA reads TGTGCCAGCAGCCCGGCGACAGGGTCGCAAGAGCAGTACTTC. This sequence encodes CASSPATGSQEQYF.

This clonotype occurred many times. The gene calls are TRBV7-9 and TRBJ2-4, with D tentatively TRBD2 (5 bases). The V gene's germline CDR1 is SEHNR and CDR2 FQNEAQ (reference sequence). The CDR3 extends over 14 amino acids. Trimming took off 5 bases at V and 13 bases at J, with 21 bases between the two ends. CDR3 amino acids: CASSPHGEGYEQYF. The CDR3 region has the DNA TGTGCCAGCAGCCCACATGGAGAGGGATATGAGCAGTACTTC. Looking up the rest from reference TRBV7-9 and TRBJ2-4 gives the full variable domain: DTGVSQNPRHKITKRGQNVTFRCDPISEHNRLYWYRQTLGQGPEFLTYFQNEAQLEKSRLLSDRFSAERPKGSFSTLEIQRTEQGDSAMYLCASSPHGEGYEQYFGAGTRLSVL.

The chain couples TRBV14 to TRBJ2-7, with 10 nucleotides matching TRBD2. Germline-derived CDR1 and CDR2 are SGHDN and FVKESK. This CDR3 is 16 amino acids long. The V segment lost 4 bases and the J segment 7 bases; nucleotides outside the gene matches: 13. CDR3 sequence reads: CASSPSILAGGNEQYF. CDR3 in DNA: TGTGCCAGCAGCCCCTCAATCTTAGCGGGAGGCAATGAGCAGTACTTC.

The rearrangement links TRBV4-2 to TRBJ2-1; possibly TRBD1 for D (5 bases). The V gene's germline CDR1 is LGHNA and CDR2 YNFKEQ. With 5 bases removed from V and 5 bases from J, the gap between germline ends came to 16 bases. The CDR3 has 15 residues. CDR3 protein: CASSIGSRAHNEQFF. CDR3 DNA: TGTGCCAGCAGCATCGGGTCCAGGGCCCACAATGAGCAGTTCTTC.

This clonotype was observed a few times. This chain joins TRBV29-1 and TRBJ2-1; D is undetermined. V dropped 7 bases and J dropped 9 bases, with 13 bases sitting between them. This CDR3 region has 11 residues. Germline-derived CDR1 and CDR2 are SQVTM and ANQGSEA. The CDR3 is CSAERDVEQFF. The DNA of the CDR3 is TGCAGCGCAGAAAGAGACGTTGAGCAGTTCTTC.

This clonotype was recorded only once. The chain carries TRBV5-1 and TRBJ2-6, with 9 bases fitting TRBD1. Germline CDR1 and CDR2: SGHRS and YFSETQ. The CDR3 is made up of 18 amino acids. V was clipped by 3 bases and J by 2 bases; unmatched bases: 9. This CDR3 reads CASSSGWGTGTGANVLTF. The CDR3 bases are TGCGCCAGCAGCTCTGGATGGGGGACAGGGACTGGGGCCAACGTCCTGACTTTC. Full variable domain (remainder filled in from reference TRBV5-1 and TRBJ2-6): KAGVTQTPRYLIKTRGQQVTLSCSPISGHRSVSWYQQTPGQGLQFLFEYFSETQRNKGNFPGRFSGRQFSNSRSEMNVSTLELGDSALYLCASSSGWGTGTGANVLTFGAGSRLTVL.

This chain connects TRBV20-1 to TRBJ1-1; TRBD1 is a possible D gene (5 bases). V lost 6 bases and J 7 bases, leaving 27 bases between the germline ends. Germline V gives CDR1 DFQATT, CDR2 SNEGSKA (reference sequence). This CDR3 is 16 amino acids long. The CDR3 DNA follows: TGCAGTGCCAGGAGGGCCGACAGTCTAAATTTGAGTGAAGCTTTCTTT. It yields the protein CSARRADSLNLSEAFF.

The genes are TRBV14 and TRBJ2-5; perhaps D is TRBD1 or TRBD2 (5 bases each). From germline, CDR1 is SGHDN and CDR2 FVKESK. With 5 bases removed from V and 3 bases from J, the gap between germline ends came to 16 bases. This CDR3 is built from 15 residues. The CDR3 region is CASSYNVGTKETQYF. CDR3 coding DNA: TGTGCCAGCAGCTACAACGTAGGGACCAAAGAGACCCAGTACTTC. The variable domain in full, with the rest retrieved from reference TRBV14 and TRBJ2-5, is EAGVTQFPSHSVIEKGQTVTLRCDPISGHDNLYWYRRVMGKEIKFLLHFVKESKQDESGMPNNRFLAERTGGTYSTLKVQPAELEDSGVYFCASSYNVGTKETQYFGPGTRLLVL.

The chain combines TRBV9 with TRBJ2-5, with D possibly matching TRBD2 (6 bases). Germline CDR1 reads SGDLS; CDR2 reads YYNGEE. The V and J ends lost 0 bases and 5 bases respectively, with 14 bases between them. This CDR3 region has 15 residues. In nucleotides, the CDR3 is TGTGCCAGCAGCGTAGGAGGAGGGGCGCGGGAGACCCAGTACTTC. Protein: CASSVGGGARETQYF. The whole variable domain, filled in from reference TRBV9 and TRBJ2-5, reads DSGVTQTPKHLITATGQRVTLRCSPRSGDLSVYWYQQSLDQGLQFLIQYYNGEERAKGNILERFSAQQFPDLHSELNLSSLELGDSALYFCASSVGGGARETQYFGPGTRLLVL.

This chain links TRBV5-6 with TRBJ2-5; D possibly corresponds to TRBD1 (5 bases). Matching the DNA end better, TRBJ2-7 makes the J call doubtful. CDR1 and CDR2 from the germline V gene are SGHDT and YYEEEE. The CDR3 is 14 amino acids. The DNA of the CDR3 is TGTGCCAGCAGCCCAGGGTTGGGGAACTACGAGCAGTACTTC. This encodes CASSPGLGNYEQYF.

The table lists this clonotype with a few counts. J is TRBJ2-7 and V is TRBV5-5; no reliable D call. There are 13 residues in the CDR3. V was clipped by 0 bases and J by 5 bases, with 9 bases between them. CDR1 and CDR2 from the germline V gene are SGHKS and YYEKEE (reference sequence). The CDR3 is CASSLVRGDEQYF. CDR3 sequence (DNA): TGTGCCAGCAGCTTGGTGCGTGGAGACGAGCAGTACTTC. Full variable domain (missing parts from reference TRBV5-5 and TRBJ2-7): DAGVTQSPTHLIKTRGQQVTLRCSPISGHKSVSWYQQVLGQGPQFIFQYYEKEERGRGNFPDRFSARQFPNYSSELNVNALLLGDSALYLCASSLVRGDEQYFGPGTRLTVT.

The CDR3 reads CASSRARYAEQFF. CDR3 in DNA: TGTGCCAGCAGCCGTGCCAGGTACGCTGAGCAGTTCTTC. V is TRBV7-6 and J is TRBJ2-1, with D hard to call. Per germline, CDR1 SGHVS and CDR2 FNYEAQ. Trimming removed 5 bases at V and 9 bases at J, with 14 bases between. The length of the CDR3 is 13 residues. Filled out from reference TRBV7-6 and TRBJ2-1, the complete variable domain reads GAGVSQSPRYKVTKRGQDVALRCDPISGHVSLYWYRQALGQGPEFLTYFNYEAQQDKSGLPNDRFSAERPEGSISTLTIQRTEQRDSAMYRCASSRARYAEQFFGPGTRLTVL.

The genes are TRBV12-3 or TRBV12-4 and TRBJ1-1; no clear D gene. Between the trimmed V and J ends, which lost 7 bases and 3 bases, there was a span of 12 bases. The CDR3 loop spans 13 amino acids. CDR3 protein: CASTIPGHTEAFF. CDR3 bases: TGTGCCAGCACCATCCCGGGTCACACTGAAGCTTTCTTT.

The chain uses TRBV9 and TRBJ2-7, with D possibly TRBD2 on 6 matching bases. The ends were cut back, 0 bases at V and 2 bases at J, with 12 bases in the middle. The germline gives CDR1 SGDLS, CDR2 YYNGEE. This CDR3 is 15 amino acids long. For the CDR3, the DNA is TGTGCCAGCAGCGTAGGGTCCGGGACTCCCTACGAGCAGTACTTC. This translates into CASSVGSGTPYEQYF.

The table lists this clonotype with many counts. The rearrangement uses TRBV25-1 and TRBJ2-7, with D maybe TRBD1 (6 bases). V lost 2 bases to trimming and J lost 3 bases, with 8 bases between them. The CDR3 runs 13 residues. CDR1 is MGHDK and CDR2 is SYGVNS in the germline V gene. The CDR3 loop reads CASSEQGLYEQYF. The CDR3 DNA sequence: TGTGCCAGCAGTGAACAGGGGCTCTACGAGCAGTACTTC.

This clonotype was seen more than once but under ten times. The CDR3, as DNA: TGTGCCAGCAGCTTAGCCGACTTCTACGAGCAGTACTTC. It translates to CASSLADFYEQYF. V gene TRBV7-2 combines with J gene TRBJ2-7; D not resolved. Germline V gene data show CDR1 as SGHTA and CDR2 as FQGNSA. Trimming cost V 0 bases and J 3 bases, with 6 bases left between them. This CDR3 comprises 13 residues.

This CDR3 reads CASSWGPTGGPQEQYF. The DNA of the CDR3 is TGTGCCAGCAGCTGGGGCCCCACGGGAGGGCCACAAGAGCAGTACTTC. J is TRBJ2-4 and V is TRBV7-6; 8 bases agree with TRBD2. The CDR3 spans 16 residues. V was pared by 4 bases and J by 13 bases, with 18 bases of the junction left unmatched. Germline V gene data show CDR1 as SGHVS and CDR2 as FNYEAQ.

J is TRBJ1-2 and V is TRBV3-1, with 10 bases that match TRBD1. The CDR3 has 12 amino acids. Germline V lookup: CDR1 LGHDT, CDR2 YNNKEL (reference sequence). The junction had 2 bases not matched to a gene; V was cut back by 7 bases and J by 6 bases. CDR3 coding DNA: TGTGCCAGCACCGGGACAGGGGATGGCTACACCTTC. Its translation: CASTGTGDGYTF.

The genes are TRBV24-1 and TRBJ2-5, with unresolved D. V was clipped by 2 bases and J by 2 bases, with 11 bases between them. The CDR3 extends over 15 amino acids. Germline assignment: CDR1 KGHDR and CDR2 SFDVKD. CDR3 protein: CATSDSTQKQETQYF. CDR3 bases: TGTGCCACCAGTGATTCAACCCAAAAACAAGAGACCCAGTACTTC.

This clonotype has more than one count but fewer than ten. The chain links TRBV30 to TRBJ1-4; 8 nucleotides agree with TRBD1. This CDR3 comprises 13 residues. Germline CDR1 and CDR2: GTSNPN and SVGIG (reference sequence). The CDR3 DNA follows: TGTGCTTCACGGGCAGGGGGCCGAGAAAAACTGTTTTTT. Translation: CASRAGGREKLFF. The full variable domain, with the rest looked up from reference TRBV30 and TRBJ1-4, is SQTIHQWPATLVQPVGSPLSLECTVEGTSNPNLYWYRQAAGRGLQLLFYSVGIGQISSEVPQNLSASRPQDRQFILSSKKLLLSDSGFYLCASRAGGREKLFFGSGTQLSVL.